This entry concerns a single T cell receptor beta chain. Only in-frame clones appear in the TCRdb table, and some are missing; sequencing was by immunoSEQ multiplex PCR. This table has fewer than 50,000 clones, about 88% appearing once. Trimming took 0 bases from V and 3 from J; bases not matched to a gene: 1. The germline V gene encodes CDR1 SGHDT and CDR2 YYEEEE. This CDR3 is 15 amino acids long. The record originates from a study of blood T cell repertoires in COVID-19. This receptor was identified in a man between 50 and 59 years old with active COVID-19. Sequencing was carried out using peripheral blood. The chain couples TRBV5-6 to TRBJ2-2; TRBD1 matches 8 bases. CDR3 bases: TGTGCCAGCAGCTTGGTACAGGGGGACACCGGGGAGCTGTTTTTT. Translation: CASSLVQGDTGELFF.